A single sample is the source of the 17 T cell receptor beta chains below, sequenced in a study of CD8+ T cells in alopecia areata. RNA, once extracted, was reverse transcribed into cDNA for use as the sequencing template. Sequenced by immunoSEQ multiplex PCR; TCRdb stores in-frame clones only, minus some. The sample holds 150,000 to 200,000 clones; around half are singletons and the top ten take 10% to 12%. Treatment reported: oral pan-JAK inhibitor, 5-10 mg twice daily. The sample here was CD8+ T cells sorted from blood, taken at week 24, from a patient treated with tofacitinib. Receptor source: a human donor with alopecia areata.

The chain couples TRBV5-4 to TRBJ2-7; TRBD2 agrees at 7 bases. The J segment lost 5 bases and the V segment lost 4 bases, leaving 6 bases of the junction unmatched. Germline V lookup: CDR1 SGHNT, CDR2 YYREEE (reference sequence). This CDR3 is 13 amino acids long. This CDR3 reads CASSPFRGDEQYF. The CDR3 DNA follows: TGTGCCAGCAGCCCTTTTCGGGGGGACGAGCAGTACTTC.

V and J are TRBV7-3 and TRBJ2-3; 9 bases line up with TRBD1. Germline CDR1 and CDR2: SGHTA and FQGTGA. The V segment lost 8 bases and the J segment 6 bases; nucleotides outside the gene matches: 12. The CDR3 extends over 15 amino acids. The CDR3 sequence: CASGLTGGAGDTQYF. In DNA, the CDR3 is TGTGCCAGCGGATTAACAGGGGGCGCGGGGGATACGCAGTATTTT.

The CDR3 loop reads CASSAGGASGETQYF. CDR3 coding DNA: TGTGCCAGCAGCGCGGGGGGAGCATCGGGAGAGACCCAGTACTTC. This rearrangement joins TRBV14 to TRBJ2-5, with 8 bases that match TRBD2. This CDR3 comprises 15 residues. Germline V gene sequence: CDR1 SGHDN, CDR2 FVKESK. V trimming: 5 bases; J trimming: 4 bases; junction bases outside the gene matches: 9.

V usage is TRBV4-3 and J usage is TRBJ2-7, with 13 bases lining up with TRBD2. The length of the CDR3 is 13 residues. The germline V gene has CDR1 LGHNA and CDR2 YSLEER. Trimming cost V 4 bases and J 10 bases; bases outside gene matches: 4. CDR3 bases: TGCGCCAGCAGCCCTGGGACTAGCGGGGATCAGTACTTC. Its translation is CASSPGTSGDQYF.

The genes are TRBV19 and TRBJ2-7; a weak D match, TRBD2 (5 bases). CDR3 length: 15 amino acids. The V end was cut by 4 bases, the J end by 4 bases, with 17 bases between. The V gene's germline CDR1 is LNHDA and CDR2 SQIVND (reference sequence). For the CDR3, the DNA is TGTGCCAGTAGTACGCACCGGGAAGGAGAGTACGAGCAGTACTTC. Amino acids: CASSTHREGEYEQYF.

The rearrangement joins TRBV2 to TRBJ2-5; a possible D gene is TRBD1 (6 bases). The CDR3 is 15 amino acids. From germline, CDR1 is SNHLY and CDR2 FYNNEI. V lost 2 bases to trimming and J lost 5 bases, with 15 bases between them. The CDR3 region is CASSEPSGQGETQYF. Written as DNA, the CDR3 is TGTGCCAGCAGTGAACCCTCGGGGCAGGGGGAGACCCAGTACTTC.

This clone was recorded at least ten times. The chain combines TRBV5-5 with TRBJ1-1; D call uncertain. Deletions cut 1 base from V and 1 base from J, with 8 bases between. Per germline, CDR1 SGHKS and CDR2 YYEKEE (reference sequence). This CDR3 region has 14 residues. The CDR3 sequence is CASSLRLTNTEAFF. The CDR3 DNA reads TGTGCCAGCAGCTTGAGACTGACGAACACTGAAGCTTTCTTT.

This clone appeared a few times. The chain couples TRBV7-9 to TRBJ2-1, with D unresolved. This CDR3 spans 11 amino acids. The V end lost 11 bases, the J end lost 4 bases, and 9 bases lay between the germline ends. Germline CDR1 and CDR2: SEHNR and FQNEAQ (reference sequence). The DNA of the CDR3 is TGTGCCCCCGACGTGTACAATGAGCAGTTCTTC. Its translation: CAPDVYNEQFF.

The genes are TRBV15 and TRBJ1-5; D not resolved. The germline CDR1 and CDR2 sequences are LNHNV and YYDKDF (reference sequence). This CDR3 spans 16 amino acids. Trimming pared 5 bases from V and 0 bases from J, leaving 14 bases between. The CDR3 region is CATSGHGVSSNQPQHF. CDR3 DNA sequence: TGTGCCACCAGCGGCCACGGGGTTTCTAGCAATCAGCCCCAGCATTTT.

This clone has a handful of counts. The CDR3 DNA is TGTGCCAGCAGCATTAGCGGGGGGGCGGCAGGTGAGCAGTTCTTC. Amino acids: CASSISGGAAGEQFF. The rearrangement uses TRBV7-2 and TRBJ2-1; 11 nucleotides line up with TRBD2. CDR1 is SGHTA, CDR2 FQGNSA, per germline. CDR3 length: 15 residues. Unmatched junction bases numbered 9, after V lost 5 bases and J lost 9 bases.

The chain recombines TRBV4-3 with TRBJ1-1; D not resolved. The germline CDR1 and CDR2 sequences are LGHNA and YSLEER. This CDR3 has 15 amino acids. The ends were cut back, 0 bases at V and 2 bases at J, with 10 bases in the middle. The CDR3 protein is CASSQDYGSNTEAFF. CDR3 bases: TGCGCCAGCAGCCAAGACTATGGCAGTAACACTGAAGCTTTCTTT.

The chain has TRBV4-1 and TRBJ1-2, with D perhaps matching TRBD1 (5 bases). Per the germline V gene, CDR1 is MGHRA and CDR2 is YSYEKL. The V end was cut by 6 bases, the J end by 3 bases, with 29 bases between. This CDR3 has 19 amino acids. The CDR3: CASSPSDRLETVPYYGYTF. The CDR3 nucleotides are TGCGCCAGCAGTCCAAGCGACCGGTTAGAGACAGTTCCCTACTATGGCTACACCTTC.

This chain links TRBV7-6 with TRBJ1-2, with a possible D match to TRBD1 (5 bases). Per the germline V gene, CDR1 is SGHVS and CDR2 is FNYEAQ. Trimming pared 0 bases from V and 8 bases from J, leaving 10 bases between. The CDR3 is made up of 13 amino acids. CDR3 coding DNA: TGTGCCAGCAGCTTAGCGGGGGTCCAAGGCTACACCTTC. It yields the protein CASSLAGVQGYTF.

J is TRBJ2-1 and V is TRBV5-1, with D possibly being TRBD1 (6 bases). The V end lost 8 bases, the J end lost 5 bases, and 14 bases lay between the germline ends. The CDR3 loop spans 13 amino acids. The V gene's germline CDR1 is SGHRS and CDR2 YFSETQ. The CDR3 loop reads CARSGQLNNEQFF. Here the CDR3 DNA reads TGCGCCAGGTCGGGACAACTCAACAATGAGCAGTTCTTC.

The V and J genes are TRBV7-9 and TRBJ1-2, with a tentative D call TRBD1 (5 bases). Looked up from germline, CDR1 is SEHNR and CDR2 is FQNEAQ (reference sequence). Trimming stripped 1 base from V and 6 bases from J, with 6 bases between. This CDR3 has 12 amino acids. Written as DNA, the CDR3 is TGTGCCAGCAGCTTAGAAGGGGATGGCTACACCTTC. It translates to CASSLEGDGYTF.

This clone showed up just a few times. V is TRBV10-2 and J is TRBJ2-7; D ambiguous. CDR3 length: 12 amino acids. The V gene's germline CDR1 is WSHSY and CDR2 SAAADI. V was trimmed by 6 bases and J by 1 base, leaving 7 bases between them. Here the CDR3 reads CASRVGSYEQYF. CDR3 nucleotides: TGCGCCAGCAGGGTTGGATCCTACGAGCAGTACTTC.

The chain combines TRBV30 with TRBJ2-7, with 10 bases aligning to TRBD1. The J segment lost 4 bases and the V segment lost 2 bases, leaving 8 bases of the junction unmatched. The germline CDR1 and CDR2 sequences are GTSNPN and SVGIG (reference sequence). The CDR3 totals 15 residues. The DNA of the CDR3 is TGTGCCTGGAGTAAAGGGACAGGGGCCTTTTACGAGCAGTACTTC. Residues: CAWSKGTGAFYEQYF.